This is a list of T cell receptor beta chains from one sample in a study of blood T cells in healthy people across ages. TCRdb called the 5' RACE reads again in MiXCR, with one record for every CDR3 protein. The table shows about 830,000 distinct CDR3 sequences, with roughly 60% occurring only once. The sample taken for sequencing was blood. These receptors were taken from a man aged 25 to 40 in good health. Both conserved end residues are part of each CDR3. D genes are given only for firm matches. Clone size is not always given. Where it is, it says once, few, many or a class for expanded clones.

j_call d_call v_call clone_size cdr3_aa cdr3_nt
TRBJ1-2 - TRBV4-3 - CASSLNRHVGYGYTF TGCGCCAGCAGCCTGAATCGACACGTTGGGTATGGCTACACCTTC
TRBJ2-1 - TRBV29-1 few CSVEGARAEGRNEQFF TGCAGCGTTGAAGGCGCCCGAGCTGAAGGACGTAATGAGCAGTTCTTC
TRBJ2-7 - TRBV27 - CASSSGGLTYEQYF TGTGCCAGCAGCTCAGGGGGGCTAACCTACGAGCAGTACTTC
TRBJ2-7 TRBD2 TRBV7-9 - CASSPPWTSGYEQYF TGTGCCAGCAGCCCCCCCTGGACTAGCGGGTACGAGCAGTACTTC
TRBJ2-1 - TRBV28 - CASSLGQGREFF TGTGCCAGCAGTTTAGGGCAGGGAAGGGAGTTCTTC
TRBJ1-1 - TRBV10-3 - CAISGQTSMNTEAFF TGTGCCATCAGCGGACAAACTTCCATGAACACTGAAGCTTTCTTT
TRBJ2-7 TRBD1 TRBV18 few CASSPQRQGSSYEQYF TGTGCCAGCTCACCACAGCGACAGGGGTCGTCCTACGAGCAGTACTTC
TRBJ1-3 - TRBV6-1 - CASTPGGDTIYF TGTGCCAGCACCCCCGGGGGGGACACCATATATTTT
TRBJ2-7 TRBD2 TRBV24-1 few CATSDPRLAGGNEQYF TGTGCCACCAGTGATCCACGACTAGCGGGGGGGAACGAGCAGTACTTC
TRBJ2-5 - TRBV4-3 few CASSQDGVWETQYF TGCGCCAGCAGCCAAGATGGGGTCTGGGAGACCCAGTACTTC
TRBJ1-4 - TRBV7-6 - CASSSLGPMDEKLFF TGTGCCAGCAGCTCGCTCGGCCCGATGGATGAAAAACTGTTTTTT
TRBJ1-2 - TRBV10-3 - CATTQGEYGYTF TGTGCCACCACCCAGGGAGAGTATGGCTACACCTTC
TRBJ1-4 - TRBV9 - CASSVEGRATAGNEKLFF TGTGCCAGCAGCGTAGAAGGGCGGGCCACCGCGGGTAATGAAAAACTGTTTTTT
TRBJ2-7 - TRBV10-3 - CAIGEQEGARTYEQYF TGTGCCATCGGTGAGCAGGAGGGGGCGAGAACCTACGAGCAGTACTTC
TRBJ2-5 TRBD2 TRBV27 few CASSLTSGGYQETQYF TGTGCCAGCAGTTTGACTAGCGGGGGGTACCAAGAGACCCAGTACTTC
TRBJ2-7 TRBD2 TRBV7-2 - CASSRDYRSYEQYF TGTGCCAGCAGCCGGGACTATCGTTCCTACGAGCAGTACTTC
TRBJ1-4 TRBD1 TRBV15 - CATSSWTGLKEKLFF TGTGCCACCAGCTCTTGGACAGGGTTGAAGGAAAAACTGTTTTTT
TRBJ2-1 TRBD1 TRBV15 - CATMGTGTYNEQFF TGTGCCACCATGGGGACAGGGACCTACAATGAGCAGTTCTTC
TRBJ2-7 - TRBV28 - CASSAQTTYEQYF TGTGCCAGCAGTGCGCAAACTACCTACGAGCAGTACTTC
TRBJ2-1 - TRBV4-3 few CASSRTYSGEQFF TGCGCCAGCAGCCGAACATACTCCGGTGAGCAGTTCTTC
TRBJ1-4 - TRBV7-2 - CASAGGSEEKLFF TGTGCCAGCGCGGGGGGGTCGGAGGAAAAACTGTTTTTT
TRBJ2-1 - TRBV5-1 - CASSLGRSTYNEQFF TGCGCCAGCAGCTTGGGCAGGTCCACCTACAATGAGCAGTTCTTC
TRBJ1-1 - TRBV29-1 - CSVSRGGNTEAFF TGCAGCGTTTCCCGGGGCGGGAACACTGAAGCTTTCTTT
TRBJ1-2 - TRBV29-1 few CSVEHDYGYTF TGCAGCGTTGAACATGACTATGGCTACACCTTC
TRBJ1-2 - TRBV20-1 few CSNRVGDYGYTF TGCAGCAACAGGGTAGGGGACTATGGCTACACCTTC
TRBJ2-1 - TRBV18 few CASSPRQASSYNEQFF TGTGCCAGCTCACCACGACAGGCAAGCTCCTACAATGAGCAGTTCTTC
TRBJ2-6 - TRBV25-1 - CASSEPQPLYSGANVLTF TGTGCCAGCAGTGAACCCCAGCCCCTCTATTCTGGGGCCAACGTCCTGACTTTC
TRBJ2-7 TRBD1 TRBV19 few CASRTGTASYEQYF TGTGCCAGTAGGACCGGGACAGCCTCCTACGAGCAGTACTTC
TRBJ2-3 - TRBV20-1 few CSAEILGISTDTQYF TGCAGTGCCGAGATATTGGGGATTAGCACAGATACGCAGTATTTT
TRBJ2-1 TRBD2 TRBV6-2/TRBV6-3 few CASLRAGGREQFF TGTGCCAGCTTGCGAGCGGGGGGGCGCGAGCAGTTCTTC
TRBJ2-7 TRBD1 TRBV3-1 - CASSQDRNRGVPYEQYF TGTGCCAGCAGCCAAGATCGGAACAGGGGGGTGCCCTACGAGCAGTACTTC
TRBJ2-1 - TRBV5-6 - CASSLAGPADEQFF TGTGCCAGCAGCTTGGCCGGGCCAGCGGATGAGCAGTTCTTC
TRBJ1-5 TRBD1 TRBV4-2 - CASSQIPGTGAVSQPQHF TGTGCCAGCAGCCAAATTCCCGGGACAGGGGCTGTCAGTCAGCCCCAGCATTTT
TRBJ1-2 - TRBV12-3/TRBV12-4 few CASSLVGASYGYTF TGTGCCAGCAGTTTAGTCGGGGCGAGCTATGGCTACACCTTC
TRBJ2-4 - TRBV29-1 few CSVESQFRNIQYF TGCAGCGTTGAATCCCAGTTTCGTAACATTCAGTACTTC
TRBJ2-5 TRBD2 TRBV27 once CASSPWTSVATQYF TGTGCCAGCAGTCCGTGGACTAGCGTAGCGACCCAGTACTTC
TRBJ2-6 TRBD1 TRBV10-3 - CATTGAGANVLTF TGTGCCACAACAGGGGCTGGGGCCAACGTCCTGACTTTC
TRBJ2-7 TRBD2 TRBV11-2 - CASSLGVSGGPSYEQYF TGTGCCAGCAGCTTAGGGGTTAGCGGGGGGCCTTCCTACGAGCAGTACTTC
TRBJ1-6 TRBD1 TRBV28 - CASSFWGQGISPLHF TGTGCCAGCAGTTTCTGGGGACAGGGTATTTCACCCCTCCACTTT
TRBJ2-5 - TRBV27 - CATLPLKGLQETQYF TGTGCGACTCTCCCACTAAAAGGCCTTCAAGAGACCCAGTACTTC
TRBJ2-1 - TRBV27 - CASSFSGVPSYNEQFF TGTGCCAGCAGTTTCTCGGGCGTTCCCTCCTACAATGAGCAGTTCTTC
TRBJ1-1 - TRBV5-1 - CASSLSPDSASTEAFF TGCGCCAGCAGCTTGTCACCGGACAGTGCGAGCACTGAAGCTTTCTTT
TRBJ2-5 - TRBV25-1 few CASTPNETQYF TGTGCCAGCACCCCCAATGAGACCCAGTACTTC
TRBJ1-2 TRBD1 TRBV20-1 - CSARTGEGRYGYTF TGCAGTGCTCGAACAGGGGAAGGTCGCTATGGCTACACCTTC
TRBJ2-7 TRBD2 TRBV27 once CASSETSALDEQYF TGTGCCAGCAGTGAGACTAGCGCCCTGGACGAGCAGTACTTC
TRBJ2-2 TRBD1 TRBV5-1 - CASSFNRGLDGELFF TGCGCCAGCAGCTTCAACAGGGGGCTGGACGGGGAGCTGTTTTTT
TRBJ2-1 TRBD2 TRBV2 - CASLERDVDEQFF TGTGCCAGCCTGGAGCGGGACGTCGATGAGCAGTTCTTC
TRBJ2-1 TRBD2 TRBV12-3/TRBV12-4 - CASSPRSGGRKGEQFF TGTGCCAGCAGTCCACGCAGCGGGGGCCGGAAGGGTGAGCAGTTCTTC
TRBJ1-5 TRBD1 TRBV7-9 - CASSPEQGSGSQPQHF TGTGCCAGCAGCCCGGAACAGGGGAGTGGTAGTCAGCCCCAGCATTTT
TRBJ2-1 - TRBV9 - CASSVGACNEQFF TGTGCCAGCAGCGTAGGGGCCTGCAATGAGCAGTTCTTC
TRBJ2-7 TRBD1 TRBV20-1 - CSAREASRGYYEQYF TGCAGTGCTAGAGAAGCCTCCAGGGGGTACTACGAGCAGTACTTC
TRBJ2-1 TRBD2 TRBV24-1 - CATSELGLADYNEQFF TGTGCCACCAGTGAGCTAGGACTAGCGGACTACAATGAGCAGTTCTTC
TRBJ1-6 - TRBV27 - CASSLYTEFSPLHF TGTGCCAGCAGTTTATATACAGAATTTTCACCCCTCCACTTT